This T cell receptor (beta chain) derives from a study of Graves' ophthalmopathy and Graves' hyperthyroidism. Study at large: Peripheral blood (taken before any treatment) was collected at initial diagnosis. General study findings and limits: It was with around 70% sensitivity and approximately 75% specificity that the model predicted ophthalmopathy progression.

Other autoimmune diseases, uncontrolled infections, pregnancy and lactation each led to patient exclusion. This clonotype was seen repeatedly, ten times or more. Its antigen is still unknown. RNA transcripts served as template for amplifying TCR beta CDR3 sequences. RT-PCR was first run with HTBI primers, then multiplex PCR in a second round. TCRdb fed the multiplex PCR reads into MiXCR, producing one record per CDR3 protein. The sample has around 600,000 distinct CDR3 sequences; under 50% are singletons. The ends were cut back, 4 bases at V and 7 bases at J, with 10 bases in the middle. Looked up from germline, CDR1 is SGHVS and CDR2 is FNYEAQ. This CDR3 is built from 12 residues.

The chain combines TRBV7-6 with TRBJ1-1; no clear D gene. This TCR derives from an adult man with Graves' ophthalmopathy. The sample taken for sequencing was peripheral blood. The CDR3 bases are TGTGCCAGCAGCTCCCTTTTAAATGAAGCTTTCTTT. This codes for CASSSLLNEAFF.